Below are 7 T cell receptor beta chains sequenced from a single sample in a study of blood T cell repertoires in COVID-19. Sequencing used immunoSEQ multiplex PCR; TCRdb keeps in-frame clones, though not all of them. The data show over 70,000 clones, around 82% seen once. The sample comprised peripheral blood. These TCRs come from a man in his sixties with acute or convalescent COVID-19.

The rearrangement joins TRBV27 to TRBJ1-2; a weak D match, TRBD1 (5 bases). The CDR3 is 15 amino acids. The ends were cut back, 6 bases at V and 2 bases at J, with 16 bases in the middle. The germline V gene has CDR1 MNHEY and CDR2 SMNVEV (reference sequence). CDR3: CASSESGAGNYGYTF. The CDR3 DNA is TGTGCCAGCAGCGAAAGCGGGGCAGGAAACTATGGCTACACCTTC.

CDR3 loop: CATLGSTGIRSEAFF. CDR3 nucleotide sequence: TGTGCCACCCTAGGGAGCACGGGGATAAGATCTGAAGCTTTCTTT. The chain couples TRBV28 to TRBJ1-1; unclear D gene. V dropped 10 bases and J dropped 6 bases, with 24 bases sitting between them. The CDR3 is 15 amino acids. CDR1 MDHEN and CDR2 SYDVKM come from the germline V gene.

The chain is built from TRBV2 and TRBJ1-5, with D uncertain. The CDR3 is 14 amino acids. In germline, CDR1 is SNHLY, CDR2 FYNNEI. V was pared by 6 bases and J by 2 bases, with 11 bases between. This CDR3 is CASRGDIGNQPQHF. In nucleotides, the CDR3 is TGTGCCAGCAGGGGAGATATAGGCAATCAGCCCCAGCATTTT.

The chain employs TRBV18 and TRBJ2-7, with TRBD1 identical over 10 bases. The J segment lost 7 bases and the V segment lost 6 bases, leaving 6 bases of the junction unmatched. This CDR3 region has 13 residues. CDR1 is KGHSH and CDR2 is LQKENI in the germline V gene. CDR3: CASSSGTGEEQYF. The CDR3 bases are TGTGCCAGCTCGTCCGGGACAGGGGAGGAGCAGTACTTC.

V gene TRBV2 combines with J gene TRBJ1-1, with D possibly being TRBD1 (6 bases). The germline V gene has CDR1 SNHLY and CDR2 FYNNEI. Trimming pared 7 bases from V and 1 base from J, leaving 19 bases between. The CDR3 runs 16 residues. CDR3 nucleotide sequence: TGTGCCAGCATAAAGGGGGGGGCTGCTGAGAACACTGAAGCTTTCTTT. This sequence encodes CASIKGGAAENTEAFF.

The gene calls are TRBV9 and TRBJ1-6, with 7 bases identical to TRBD1. The CDR3 contains 14 residues. Trimming took 0 bases from V and 7 from J; bases not matched to a gene: 1. Per germline, CDR1 SGDLS and CDR2 YYNGEE. The CDR3 spells CASSVAGGNSPLHF. In nucleotides, the CDR3 is TGTGCCAGCAGCGTAGCAGGGGGGAATTCACCCCTCCACTTT.

The V and J genes are TRBV2 and TRBJ1-5; D gene unclear. V dropped 11 bases and J dropped 2 bases, with 7 bases sitting between them. The CDR3 runs 11 residues. Germline V gives CDR1 SNHLY, CDR2 FYNNEI. The CDR3: CASGGNQPQHF. CDR3 nucleotides: TGTGCCTCTGGAGGCAATCAGCCCCAGCATTTT.